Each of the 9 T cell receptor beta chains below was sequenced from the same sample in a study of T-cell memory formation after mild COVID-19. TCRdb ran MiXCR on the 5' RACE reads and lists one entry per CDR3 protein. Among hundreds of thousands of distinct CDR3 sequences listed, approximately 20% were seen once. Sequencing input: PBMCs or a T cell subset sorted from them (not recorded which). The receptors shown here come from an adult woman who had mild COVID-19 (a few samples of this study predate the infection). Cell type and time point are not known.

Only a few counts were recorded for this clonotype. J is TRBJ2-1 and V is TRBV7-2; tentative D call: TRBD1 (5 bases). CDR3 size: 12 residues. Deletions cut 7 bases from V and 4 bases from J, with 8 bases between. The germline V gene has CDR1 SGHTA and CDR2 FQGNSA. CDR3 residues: CASTRGYNEQFF. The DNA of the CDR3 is TGTGCCAGCACAAGGGGATACAATGAGCAGTTCTTC.

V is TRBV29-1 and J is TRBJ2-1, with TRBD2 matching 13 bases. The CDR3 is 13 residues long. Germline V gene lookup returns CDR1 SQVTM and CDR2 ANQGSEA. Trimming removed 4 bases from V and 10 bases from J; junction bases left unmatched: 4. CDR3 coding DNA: TGCAGCGTTGGACTAGCGGGAGGTGGGGAGCAGTTCTTC. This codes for CSVGLAGGGEQFF.

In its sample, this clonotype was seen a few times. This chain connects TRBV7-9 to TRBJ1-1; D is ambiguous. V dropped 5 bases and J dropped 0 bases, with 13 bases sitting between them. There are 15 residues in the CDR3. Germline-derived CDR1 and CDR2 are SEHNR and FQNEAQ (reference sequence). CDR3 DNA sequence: TGTGCCAGCAGCCCCCCGAATGTCATGAACACTGAAGCTTTCTTT. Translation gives CASSPPNVMNTEAFF. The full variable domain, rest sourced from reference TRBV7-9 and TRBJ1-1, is DTGVSQNPRHKITKRGQNVTFRCDPISEHNRLYWYRQTLGQGPEFLTYFQNEAQLEKSRLLSDRFSAERPKGSFSTLEIQRTEQGDSAMYLCASSPPNVMNTEAFFGQGTRLTVV.

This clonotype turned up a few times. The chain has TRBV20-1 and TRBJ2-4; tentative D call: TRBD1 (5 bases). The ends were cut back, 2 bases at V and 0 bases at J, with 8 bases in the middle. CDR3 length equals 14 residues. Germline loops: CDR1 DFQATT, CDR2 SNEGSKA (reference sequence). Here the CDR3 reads CSARQGLAKNIQYF. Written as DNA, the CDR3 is TGCAGTGCTAGACAGGGTCTAGCCAAAAACATTCAGTACTTC.

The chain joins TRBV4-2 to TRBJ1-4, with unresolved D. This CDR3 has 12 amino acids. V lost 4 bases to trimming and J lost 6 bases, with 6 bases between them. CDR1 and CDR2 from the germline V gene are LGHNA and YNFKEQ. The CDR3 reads CASSLSHEKLFF. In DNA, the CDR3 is TGTGCCAGCAGCCTCAGCCATGAAAAACTGTTTTTT.

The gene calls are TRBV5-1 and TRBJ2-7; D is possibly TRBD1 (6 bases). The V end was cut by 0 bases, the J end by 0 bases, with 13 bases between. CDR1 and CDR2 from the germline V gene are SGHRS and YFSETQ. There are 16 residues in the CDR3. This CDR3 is CASSLDPTGLSYEQYF. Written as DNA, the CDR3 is TGCGCCAGCAGCTTGGACCCGACAGGTCTCTCCTACGAGCAGTACTTC.

The chain's CDR3 is CASSPIGRNSGNTIYF. The CDR3 DNA sequence: TGTGCCAGCAGCCCCATCGGACGGAACTCTGGAAACACCATATATTTT. This rearrangement joins TRBV6-6 to TRBJ1-3, with D hard to call. The CDR3 runs 16 residues. With 6 bases removed from V and 0 bases from J, the gap between germline ends came to 15 bases. Germline CDR1 is MNHNY and CDR2 is SVGAGI (reference sequence).

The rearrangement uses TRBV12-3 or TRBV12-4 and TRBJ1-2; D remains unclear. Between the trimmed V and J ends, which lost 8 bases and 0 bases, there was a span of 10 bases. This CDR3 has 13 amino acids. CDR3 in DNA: TGTGCCAGCCGTATCGATTCTAACTATGGCTACACCTTC. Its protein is CASRIDSNYGYTF.

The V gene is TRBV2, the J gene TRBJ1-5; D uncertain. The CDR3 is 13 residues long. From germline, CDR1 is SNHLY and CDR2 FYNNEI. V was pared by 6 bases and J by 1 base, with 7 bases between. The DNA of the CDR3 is TGTGCCAGCAGGAAAGACAGCAATCAGCCCCAGCATTTT. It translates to CASRKDSNQPQHF.